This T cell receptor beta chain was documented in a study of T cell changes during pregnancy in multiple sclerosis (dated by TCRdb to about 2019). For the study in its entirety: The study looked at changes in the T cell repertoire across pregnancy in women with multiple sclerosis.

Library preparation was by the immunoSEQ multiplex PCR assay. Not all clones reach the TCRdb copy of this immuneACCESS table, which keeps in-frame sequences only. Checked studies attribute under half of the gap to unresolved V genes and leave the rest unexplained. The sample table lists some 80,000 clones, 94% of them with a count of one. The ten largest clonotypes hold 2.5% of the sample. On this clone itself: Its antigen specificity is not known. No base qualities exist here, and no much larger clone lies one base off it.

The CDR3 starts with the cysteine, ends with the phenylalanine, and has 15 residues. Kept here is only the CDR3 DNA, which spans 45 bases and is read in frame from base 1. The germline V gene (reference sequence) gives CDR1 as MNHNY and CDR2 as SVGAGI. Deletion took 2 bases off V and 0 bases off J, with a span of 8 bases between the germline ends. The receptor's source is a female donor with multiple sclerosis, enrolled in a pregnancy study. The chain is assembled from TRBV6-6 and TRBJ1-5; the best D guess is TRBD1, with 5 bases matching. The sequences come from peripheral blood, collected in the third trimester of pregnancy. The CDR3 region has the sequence CASSYRGNSNQPQHF. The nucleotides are TGTGCCAGCAGTTACCGGGGGAATAGCAATCAGCCCCAGCATTTT.